A selection of T cell receptor beta chains follows, all from one sample in a study of Graves' ophthalmopathy and Graves' hyperthyroidism. TCRdb re-derived calls from the multiplex PCR reads in MiXCR, one entry per CDR3 protein. The table shows 620,000 or so distinct CDR3 sequences, with 22% occurring only once. Sequenced sample: peripheral blood. Every receptor here comes from a young woman with stable Graves' hyperthyroidism. Some clones in this sample may be carry-over from other donors' samples. CDR3s include the opening cysteine and the closing phenylalanine or tryptophan. D genes are given only for firm matches. Size is stated for part of the rows, as once, few or many counts, or as a class when the clone is expanded.

>TRBJ1-2|few|TRBV27|-
TGTGCCAGCGGCACAGGCTGGGGGTCCTATGGCTACACCTTC
CASGTGWGSYGYTF
>TRBJ2-7|few|TRBV14|-
TGTGCCAGCAGCCAACTAGGGGGCTACGAGCAGTACTTC
CASSQLGGYEQYF
>TRBJ2-7|many|TRBV6-5|TRBD1
TGTGCCAGCGGTTGGGACAGGGTAGTTGGCTCCTACGAGCAGTACTTC
CASGWDRVVGSYEQYF
>TRBJ1-1|-|TRBV12-3/TRBV12-4|-
TGTGCCAGCAGTTTAGATGGGTGGGACACTGAAGCTTTCTTT
CASSLDGWDTEAFF
>TRBJ2-7|many|TRBV11-2|TRBD2
TGTGCCAGCAGCTTAGACGGAGCGGGAGCGCCGACCTACGAGCAGTACTTC
CASSLDGAGAPTYEQYF
>TRBJ2-1|-|TRBV11-2|TRBD2
TGTGCCAGCAGCTCCCAACTAGCGGGGGGGAACAATGAGCAGTTCTTC
CASSSQLAGGNNEQFF
>TRBJ1-6|few|TRBV3-1|-
TGTGCCAGCAGCCAAGATCTATCAGCTACCCATTCACCCCTCCACTTT
CASSQDLSATHSPLHF
>TRBJ2-2|many|TRBV12-3/TRBV12-4|TRBD2
TGTGCCAGCAGTTCGGATGCGGGGGTTTCCGGGGAGCTGTTTTTT
CASSSDAGVSGELFF
>TRBJ1-2|many|TRBV28|-
TGTGCCAGCTGGACAGTCTTCGGCTACACCTTC
CASWTVFGYTF
>TRBJ1-2|-|TRBV12-3/TRBV12-4|-
TGTGCCAGCAGAACCAATCAGGACAGCAACTATGGCTACACCTTC
CASRTNQDSNYGYTF
>TRBJ2-2|many|TRBV6-5|TRBD2
TGTGCCAGCAGTTACAGGAGCGGGGGGGCCGGGGAGCTGTTTTTT
CASSYRSGGAGELFF
>TRBJ1-1|-|TRBV7-8|TRBD1
TGTGCCAGCAGCTTAGCCCGGACAGGGAGAGAAGCTTTCTTT
CASSLARTGREAFF
>TRBJ1-2|many|TRBV28|-
TGTGCCCTACGTAAAGGGAATGGTGGCTACACCTTC
CALRKGNGGYTF
>TRBJ1-1|many|TRBV4-3|-
TGCGCCAGCAGCCAAGGGGCGGGGGACACTGAAGCTTTCTTT
CASSQGAGDTEAFF
>TRBJ2-7|many|TRBV3-1|TRBD1
TGTGCCAGCAGCCCGCAGACTGTGACAGGGGAGCAGTACTTC
CASSPQTVTGEQYF
>TRBJ2-1|few|TRBV6-1|TRBD1
TGTGCCAGCAGAAGGGACAGGGGACCTGAGCAGTTCTTC
CASRRDRGPEQFF
>TRBJ1-2|many|TRBV9|-
TGTGCCAGCAGCGTAGAAACAGGGAACTATGGCTACACCTTC
CASSVETGNYGYTF
>TRBJ2-7|-|TRBV28|-
TGTGCCAGCGGACAGATAAGATACGAGCAGTACTTC
CASGQIRYEQYF
>TRBJ1-5|many|TRBV12-3/TRBV12-4|-
TGTGCCAGCAGTTTAGCGGGGGGTACGGGCCAGCCCCAGCATTTT
CASSLAGGTGQPQHF
>TRBJ2-5|few|TRBV2|TRBD2
TGTGCCGGCAGTGCTAGCGGGGGGGCCGCGAAGACCCAGTACTTC
CAGSASGGAAKTQYF
>TRBJ1-5|-|TRBV7-2|-
TGTGCCAGCAGCTTAGCTTCCGGAAAAGAGCCCCAGCATTTT
CASSLASGKEPQHF
>TRBJ1-1|many|TRBV27|TRBD1
TGTGCCAGCAGTCGGACAGGAGCCACTATGAACACTGAAGCTTTCTTT
CASSRTGATMNTEAFF
>TRBJ1-2|many|TRBV19|-
TGTGCCAGTAGTATAGATTTCCGGCGAGGCTATGGCTACACCTTC
CASSIDFRRGYGYTF
>TRBJ2-7|many|TRBV6-2/TRBV6-3|-
TGTGCCAGCAGTTACCAGTCCGATGGCGGCTACGAGCAGTACTTC
CASSYQSDGGYEQYF
>TRBJ1-2|-|TRBV12-3/TRBV12-4|TRBD1
TGTGCCAGCAGTCGGGACAGGACCCACTATGGCTACACCTTC
CASSRDRTHYGYTF
>TRBJ2-2|many|TRBV10-3|-
TGTGCCATCGGGGCAGGGGAAACCGGGGAGCTGTTTTTT
CAIGAGETGELFF
>TRBJ1-6|many|TRBV7-9|-
TGTGCCAGCAGCTTTGGCAGGATTGACGCCTATAATTCACCCCTCCACTTT
CASSFGRIDAYNSPLHF
>TRBJ2-4|few|TRBV4-2|-
TGTGCCAGCAGCCAACCGGGAGCCAAAAACATTCAGTACTTC
CASSQPGAKNIQYF
>TRBJ2-7|many|TRBV25-1|-
TGTGCCAGCAGGGATTCAGGGGTAAACTACGAGCAGTACTTC
CASRDSGVNYEQYF
>TRBJ1-5|-|TRBV19|-
TGTGCCAGTAGTCTTTCCGGGTCCCTGAGCGATCAGCCCCAGCATTTT
CASSLSGSLSDQPQHF
>TRBJ2-2|-|TRBV27|TRBD1
TGTGCCAGCACAAGACAGGGAGACACCGGGGAGCTGTTTTTT
CASTRQGDTGELFF
>TRBJ2-2|-|TRBV7-6|-
TGTGCCAGCAGCTTAGAGGGTCAGGAGCTGTTTTTT
CASSLEGQELFF
>TRBJ2-7|many|TRBV6-5|-
TGTGCCAGCAGTTCAAGGGCCTCAGGCTCCGAGCAGTACTTC
CASSSRASGSEQYF
>TRBJ2-4|-|TRBV4-1|-
TGCGCCAGCAGCCCAGACGGGGGCGCGGGAGACATTCAGTACTTC
CASSPDGGAGDIQYF
>TRBJ2-5|many|TRBV25-1|TRBD1
TGTGCCAGCAGTGAACTTGGGACAGGGCAAGAGACCCAGTACTTC
CASSELGTGQETQYF
>TRBJ2-7|many|TRBV9|TRBD1
TGTGCCAGCAGCTCGACAGGGGTTGCCGACGAGCAGTACTTC
CASSSTGVADEQYF
>TRBJ2-5|-|TRBV15|TRBD1
TGTGCCACCAGCAGGGCCTGTGGACAGGGGGGAGAAGAGACCCAGTACTTC
CATSRACGQGGEETQYF
>TRBJ1-6|few|TRBV20-1|-
TGCAGTGCTAACCCTCAGGCGGGCGGTTTGTCACCCCTCCACTTT
CSANPQAGGLSPLHF
>TRBJ2-5|many|TRBV7-8|TRBD2
TGTGCCAGCACCCGTAGCGGGGATATGAGAGAGACCCAGTACTTC
CASTRSGDMRETQYF
>TRBJ2-2|-|TRBV28|TRBD2
TGTGCCAGCAGTCCCCGCCTAGCGGGGGGGTCCACCGGGGAGCTGTTTTTT
CASSPRLAGGSTGELFF
>TRBJ1-3|many|TRBV11-2|-
TGTGCCAGCAGCTCCCCGGGACTCGCAGGGTCTGGAAACACCATATATTTT
CASSSPGLAGSGNTIYF
>TRBJ1-5|few|TRBV11-2|-
TGTGCCAGCAGCTTAAACACAGGGACGGGGCAGCCCCAGCATTTT
CASSLNTGTGQPQHF
>TRBJ1-1|many|TRBV27|-
TGTGCCAGCAGCCCTTCTGCAAACACTGAAGCTTTCTTT
CASSPSANTEAFF
>TRBJ1-6|-|TRBV20-1|-
TGCAGTGCTAGAAGGCGGGACACGGGTAACTCCTATAATTCACCCCTCCACTTT
CSARRRDTGNSYNSPLHF
>TRBJ1-1|-|TRBV10-3|-
TGTGCCATCAGAGCCGACACCTCATACACTGAAGCTTTCTTT
CAIRADTSYTEAFF
>TRBJ1-1|many|TRBV12-3/TRBV12-4|-
TGTGCCAGCAGTTTTTTGGGGGAGAACACTGAAGCTTTCTTT
CASSFLGENTEAFF
>TRBJ1-2|few|TRBV12-3/TRBV12-4|TRBD1
TGTGCTAGCAGTTTAAGGGGGCATGGCTACACCTTC
CASSLRGHGYTF
>TRBJ1-5|few|TRBV6-1|-
TGTGCCAGCAGCCCGACACCACTTCAGCCCCAGCATTTT
CASSPTPLQPQHF
>TRBJ1-6|many|TRBV11-2|-
TGTGCCAGCAGCTGGGACTCACCCCTCCACTTT
CASSWDSPLHF
>TRBJ1-2|-|TRBV27|-
TGTGCCAATCGGGGTGCACCCTCTAACTATGGCTACACCTTC
CANRGAPSNYGYTF
>TRBJ2-7|-|TRBV12-3/TRBV12-4|TRBD2
TGTGCCAGCAGTGAAAGCGGGGGGCGACGGAGAGAGCAGTACTTC
CASSESGGRRREQYF
>TRBJ1-2|few|TRBV5-6|-
TGTGCCAGCAGCTTGGGGGGTCCGAATTTCTATGGCTACACCTTC
CASSLGGPNFYGYTF
>TRBJ2-7|-|TRBV3-1|-
TGTGCCAGCAGCCAGGGGAACGGCGCAGGGGAGTACTTC
CASSQGNGAGEYF
>TRBJ1-1|many|TRBV7-3|TRBD1
TGTGCCAGCAGTCCTCAGGGGGCAGACACTGAAGCTTTCTTT
CASSPQGADTEAFF
>TRBJ1-2|many|TRBV6-5|TRBD1
TGTGCCAGCAGTTACTCGGGACAGGGCGACTATGGCTACACCTTC
CASSYSGQGDYGYTF
>TRBJ2-7|many|TRBV28|-
TGTGCCAGCCAAAGGCCGTGGGGTCACGAGCAGTACTTC
CASQRPWGHEQYF
>TRBJ2-2|many|TRBV6-1|TRBD1
TGTGCCAGCAGAAGGGACAGCCCCTACACCGGGGAGCTGTTTTTT
CASRRDSPYTGELFF
>TRBJ2-6|-|TRBV27|-
TGTGCCAGCAGAGACATTAGCTCTGGGGCCAACGTCCTGACTTTC
CASRDISSGANVLTF
>TRBJ2-7|many|TRBV12-3/TRBV12-4|-
TGTGCCAGCAGCCCCCCGGGGGTTAATGCTGACGAGCAGTACTTC
CASSPPGVNADEQYF
>TRBJ2-5|few|TRBV7-9|-
TGTGCCAGCAGCTCCCTCGGCCAGACCCAGTACTTC
CASSSLGQTQYF